This T cell receptor beta chain stems from a study of shared clonotypes between healthy human individuals. On this clone itself: What it binds is not known. The same CDR3 arises from other DNA sequences in this sample as well.

Study-wide results and limits: Among non-shared clonotypes, generation probabilities were lower than among those shared by all four donors. The study generally estimated greater richness for naive than memory subsets.

V was cut by 6 bases and J by 3 bases, with 7 bases left in between. Germline CDR1 and CDR2: DFQATT and SNEGSKA (reference sequence). The CDR3 runs 11 residues. TCRdb keeps only in-frame clones here, not all; method: immunoSEQ multiplex PCR. Of over a million clones listed, 60% to 80% were seen once; the top ten hold around 1.5%. A split of CD4+ cells into CD45RA+ naive and CD45RA-negative memory subsets was performed. The source material was memory CD4+ T cells sorted from blood. The subset is: CD45RA-negative fraction. The TCR comes from a man aged 18 to 29 in good health. This sequence joins TRBV20-1 and TRBJ2-3, with D unclear. CDR3 DNA: TGCAGTGCCCGCCATACAGATACGCAGTATTTT. As protein: CSARHTDTQYF.